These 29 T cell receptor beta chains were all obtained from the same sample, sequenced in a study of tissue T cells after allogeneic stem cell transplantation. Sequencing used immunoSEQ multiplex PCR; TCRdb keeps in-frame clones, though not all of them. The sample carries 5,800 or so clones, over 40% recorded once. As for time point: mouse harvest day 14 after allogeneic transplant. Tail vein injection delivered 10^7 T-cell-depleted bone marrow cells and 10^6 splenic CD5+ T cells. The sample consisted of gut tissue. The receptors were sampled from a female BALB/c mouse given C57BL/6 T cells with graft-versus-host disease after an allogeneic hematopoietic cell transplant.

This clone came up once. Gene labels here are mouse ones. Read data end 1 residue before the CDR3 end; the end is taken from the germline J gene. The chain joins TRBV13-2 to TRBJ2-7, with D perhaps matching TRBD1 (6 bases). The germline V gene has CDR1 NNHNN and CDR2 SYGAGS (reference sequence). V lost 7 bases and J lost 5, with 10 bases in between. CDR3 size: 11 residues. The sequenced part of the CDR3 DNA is TGTGCCAGCCGGCACAGGGATGAACAGTAC. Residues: CASRHRDEQY. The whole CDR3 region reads CASRHRDEQYF.

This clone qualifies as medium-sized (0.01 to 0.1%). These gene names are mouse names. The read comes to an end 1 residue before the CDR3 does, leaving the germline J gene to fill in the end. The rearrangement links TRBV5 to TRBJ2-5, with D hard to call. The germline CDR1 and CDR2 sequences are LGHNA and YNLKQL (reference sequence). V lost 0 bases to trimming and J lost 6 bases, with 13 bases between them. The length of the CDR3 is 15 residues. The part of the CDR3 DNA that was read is TGTGCCAGCAGCCAAGATGGCGGGATGATTGACACCCAGTAC. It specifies CASSQDGGMIDTQY. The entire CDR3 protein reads CASSQDGGMIDTQYF.

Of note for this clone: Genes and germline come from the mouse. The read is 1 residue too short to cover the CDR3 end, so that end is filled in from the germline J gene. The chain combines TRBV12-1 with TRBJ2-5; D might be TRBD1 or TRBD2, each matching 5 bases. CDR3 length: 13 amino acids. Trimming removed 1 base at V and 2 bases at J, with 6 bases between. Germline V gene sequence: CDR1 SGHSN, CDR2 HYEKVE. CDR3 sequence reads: CASSLGTQDTQYF. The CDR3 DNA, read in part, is TGTGCCAGCTCTCTGGGGACCCAAGACACCCAGTAC.

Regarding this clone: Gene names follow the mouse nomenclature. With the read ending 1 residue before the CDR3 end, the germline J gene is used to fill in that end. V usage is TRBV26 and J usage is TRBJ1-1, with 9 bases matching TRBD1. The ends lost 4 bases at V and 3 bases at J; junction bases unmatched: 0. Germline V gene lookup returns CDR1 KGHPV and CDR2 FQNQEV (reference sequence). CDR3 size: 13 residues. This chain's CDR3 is CASSRTGDTEVFF. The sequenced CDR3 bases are TGTGCCAGCAGTCGGACAGGGGACACAGAAGTCTTC. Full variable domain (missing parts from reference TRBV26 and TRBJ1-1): NSKVIQTPRYLVKGQGQKAKMRCIPEKGHPVVFWYQQNKNNEFKFLINFQNQEVLQQIDMTEKRFSAECPSNSPCSLEIQSSEAGDSALYLCASSRTGDTEVFFGKGTRLTVV.

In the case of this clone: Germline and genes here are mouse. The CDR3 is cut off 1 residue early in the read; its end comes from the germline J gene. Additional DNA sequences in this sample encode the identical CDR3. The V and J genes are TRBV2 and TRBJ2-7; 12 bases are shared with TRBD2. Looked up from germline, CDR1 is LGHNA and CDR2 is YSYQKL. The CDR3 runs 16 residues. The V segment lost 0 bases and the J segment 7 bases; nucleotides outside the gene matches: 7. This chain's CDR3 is CASSQDPGLGGREQYF. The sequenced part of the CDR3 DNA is TGTGCCAGCAGCCAAGATCCGGGACTGGGGGGACGGGAACAGTAC.

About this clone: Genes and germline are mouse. The sequenced CDR3 bases are TGTGCCAGCACCCCGGGACAGAACGAAAGATTATTT. Encoded protein: CASTPGQNERLF. The complete CDR3 sequence is CASTPGQNERLFF. This chain connects TRBV15 to TRBJ1-4, with 7 positions matching TRBD1. With the read ending 1 residue before the CDR3 end, the germline J gene is used to fill in that end. V lost 7 bases and J lost 5; bases outside the gene matches: 4. Germline values: CDR1 SGHND, CDR2 FRSKSL. This CDR3 is built from 13 residues.

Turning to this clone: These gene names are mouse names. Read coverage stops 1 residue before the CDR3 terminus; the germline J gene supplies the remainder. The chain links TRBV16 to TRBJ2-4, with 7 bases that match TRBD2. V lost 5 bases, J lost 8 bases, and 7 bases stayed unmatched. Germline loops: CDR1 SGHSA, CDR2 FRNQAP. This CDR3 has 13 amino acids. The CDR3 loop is CASSPSWGTTLYF. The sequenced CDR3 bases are TGTGCAAGCAGCCCTAGCTGGGGGACCACCTTGTAC.

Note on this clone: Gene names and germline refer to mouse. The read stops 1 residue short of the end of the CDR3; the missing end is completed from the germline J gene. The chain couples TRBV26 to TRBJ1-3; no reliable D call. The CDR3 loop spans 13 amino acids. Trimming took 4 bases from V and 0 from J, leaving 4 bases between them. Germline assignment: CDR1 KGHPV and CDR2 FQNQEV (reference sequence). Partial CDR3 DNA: TGTGCCAGCAGTCAGGATTCTGGAAATACGCTCTAT. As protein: CASSQDSGNTLY. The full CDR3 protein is CASSQDSGNTLYF.

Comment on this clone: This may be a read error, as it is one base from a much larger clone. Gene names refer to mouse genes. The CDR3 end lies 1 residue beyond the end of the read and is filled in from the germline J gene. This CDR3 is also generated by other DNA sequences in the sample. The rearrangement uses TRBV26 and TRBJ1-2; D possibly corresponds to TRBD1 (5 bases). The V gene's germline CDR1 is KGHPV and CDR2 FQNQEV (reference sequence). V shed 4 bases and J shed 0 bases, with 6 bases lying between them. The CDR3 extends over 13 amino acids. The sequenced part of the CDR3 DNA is TGTGCCAGCAGTCCACAGGCAAACTCCGACTACACC. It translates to CASSPQANSDYT. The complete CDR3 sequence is CASSPQANSDYTF. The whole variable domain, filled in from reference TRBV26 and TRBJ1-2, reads NSKVIQTPRYLVKGQGQKAKMRCIPEKGHPVVFWYQQNKNNEFKFLINFQNQEVLQQIDMTEKRFSAECPSNSPCSLEIQSSEAGDSALYLCASSPQANSDYTFGSGTRLLVI.

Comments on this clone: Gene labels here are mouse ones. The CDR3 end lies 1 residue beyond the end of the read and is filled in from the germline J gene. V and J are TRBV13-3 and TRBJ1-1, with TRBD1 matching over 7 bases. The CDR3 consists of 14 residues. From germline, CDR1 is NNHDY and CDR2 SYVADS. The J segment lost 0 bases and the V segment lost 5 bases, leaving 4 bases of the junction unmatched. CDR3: CASRAGTANTEVFF. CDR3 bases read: TGTGCCAGCAGAGCCGGGACAGCAAACACAGAAGTCTTC.

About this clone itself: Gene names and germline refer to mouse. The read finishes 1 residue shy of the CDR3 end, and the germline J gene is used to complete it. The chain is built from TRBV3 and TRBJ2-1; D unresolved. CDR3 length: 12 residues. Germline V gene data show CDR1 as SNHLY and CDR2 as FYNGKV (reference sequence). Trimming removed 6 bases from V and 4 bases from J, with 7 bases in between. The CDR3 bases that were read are TGTGCCAGCAGAGACATGTATGCTGAGCAGTTC. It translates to CASRDMYAEQF. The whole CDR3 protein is CASRDMYAEQFF. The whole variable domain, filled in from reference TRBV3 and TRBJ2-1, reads GPKVLQIPSHQIIDMGQMVTLNCDPVSNHLYFYWYKQILGQQMEFLVNFYNGKVMEKSKLFKDQFSVERPDGSYFTLKIQPTALEDSAVYFCASRDMYAEQFFGPGTRLTVL.

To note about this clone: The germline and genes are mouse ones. The CDR3: CASSLQVNTEVFF. The part of the CDR3 DNA that was read is TGTGCCAGCAGTCTGCAGGTAAACACAGAAGTCTTC. This sequence joins TRBV26 and TRBJ1-1; the D is unclear. The read terminates 1 residue before the CDR3 end, so the remaining end is supplied by the germline J gene. Germline V gene data show CDR1 as KGHPV and CDR2 as FQNQEV (reference sequence). V lost 2 bases to trimming and J lost 1 base, with 5 bases between them. CDR3 length: 13 residues.

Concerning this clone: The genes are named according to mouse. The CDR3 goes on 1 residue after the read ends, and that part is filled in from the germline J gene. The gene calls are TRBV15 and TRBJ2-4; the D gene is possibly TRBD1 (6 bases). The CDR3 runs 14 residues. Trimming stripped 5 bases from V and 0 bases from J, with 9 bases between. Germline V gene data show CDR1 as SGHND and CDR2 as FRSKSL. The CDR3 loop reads CASSKGVSQNTLYF. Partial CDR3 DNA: TGTGCCAGCAGTAAGGGGGTTAGTCAAAACACCTTGTAC. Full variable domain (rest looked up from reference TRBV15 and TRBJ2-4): DAGVTQTPRHEVAEKGQTIILKCEPVSGHNDLFWYRQTKIQGLELLSYFRSKSLMEDGGAFKDRFKAEMLNSSFSTLKIQPTEPKDSAVYLCASSKGVSQNTLYFGAGTRLSVL.

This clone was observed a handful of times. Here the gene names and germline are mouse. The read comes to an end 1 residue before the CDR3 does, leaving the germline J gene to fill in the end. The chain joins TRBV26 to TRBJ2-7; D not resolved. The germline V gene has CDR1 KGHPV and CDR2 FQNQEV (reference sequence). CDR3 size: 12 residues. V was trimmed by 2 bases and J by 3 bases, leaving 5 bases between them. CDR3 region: CASSLPLYEQYF. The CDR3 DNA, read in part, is TGTGCCAGCAGTCTGCCCCTCTATGAACAGTAC.

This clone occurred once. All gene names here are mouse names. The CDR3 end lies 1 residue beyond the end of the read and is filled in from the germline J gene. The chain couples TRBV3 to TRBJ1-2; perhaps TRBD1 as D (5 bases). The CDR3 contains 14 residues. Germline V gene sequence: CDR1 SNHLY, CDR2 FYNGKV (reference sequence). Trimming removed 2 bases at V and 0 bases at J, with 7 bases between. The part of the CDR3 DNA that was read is TGTGCCAGCAGCTTACAGGGTGCAAACTCCGACTACACC. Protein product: CASSLQGANSDYT. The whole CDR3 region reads CASSLQGANSDYTF.

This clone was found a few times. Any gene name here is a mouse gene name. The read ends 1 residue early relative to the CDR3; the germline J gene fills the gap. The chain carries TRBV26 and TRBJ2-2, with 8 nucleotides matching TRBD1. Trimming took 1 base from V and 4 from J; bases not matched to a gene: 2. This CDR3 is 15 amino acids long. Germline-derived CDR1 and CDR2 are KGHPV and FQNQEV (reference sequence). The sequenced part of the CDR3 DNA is TGTGCCAGCAGTCTGTTGGACAGGGCCACCGGGCAGCTCTAC. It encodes CASSLLDRATGQLY. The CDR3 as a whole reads CASSLLDRATGQLYF.

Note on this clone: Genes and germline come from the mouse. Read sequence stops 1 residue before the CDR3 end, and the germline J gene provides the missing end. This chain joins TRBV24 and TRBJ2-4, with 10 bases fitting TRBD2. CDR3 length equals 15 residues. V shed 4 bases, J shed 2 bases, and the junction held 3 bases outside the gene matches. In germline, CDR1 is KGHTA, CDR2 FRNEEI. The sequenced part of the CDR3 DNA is TGTGCCAGCAGTCAAACTGGGGGGGTTCAAAACACCTTGTAC. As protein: CASSQTGGVQNTLY. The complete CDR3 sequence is CASSQTGGVQNTLYF.

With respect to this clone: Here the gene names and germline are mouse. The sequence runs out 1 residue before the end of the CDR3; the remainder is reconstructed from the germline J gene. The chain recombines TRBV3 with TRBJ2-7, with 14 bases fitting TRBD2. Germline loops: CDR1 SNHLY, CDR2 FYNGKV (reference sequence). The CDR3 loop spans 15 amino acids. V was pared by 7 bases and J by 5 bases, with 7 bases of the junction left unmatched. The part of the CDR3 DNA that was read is TGTGCCAGCACCCCGGGACTGGGGGGGCGCGATGAACAGTAC. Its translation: CASTPGLGGRDEQY. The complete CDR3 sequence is CASTPGLGGRDEQYF. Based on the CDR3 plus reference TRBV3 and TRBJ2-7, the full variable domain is GPKVLQIPSHQIIDMGQMVTLNCDPVSNHLYFYWYKQILGQQMEFLVNFYNGKVMEKSKLFKDQFSVERPDGSYFTLKIQPTALEDSAVYFCASTPGLGGRDEQYFGPGTRLTVL.

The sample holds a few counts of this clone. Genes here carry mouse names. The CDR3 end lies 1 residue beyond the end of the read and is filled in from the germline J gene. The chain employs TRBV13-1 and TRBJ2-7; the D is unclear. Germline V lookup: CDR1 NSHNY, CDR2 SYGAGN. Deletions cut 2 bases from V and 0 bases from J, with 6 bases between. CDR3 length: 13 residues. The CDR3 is CASSEGFSYEQYF. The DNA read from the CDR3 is TGTGCCAGCAGTGAGGGGTTCTCCTATGAACAGTAC.

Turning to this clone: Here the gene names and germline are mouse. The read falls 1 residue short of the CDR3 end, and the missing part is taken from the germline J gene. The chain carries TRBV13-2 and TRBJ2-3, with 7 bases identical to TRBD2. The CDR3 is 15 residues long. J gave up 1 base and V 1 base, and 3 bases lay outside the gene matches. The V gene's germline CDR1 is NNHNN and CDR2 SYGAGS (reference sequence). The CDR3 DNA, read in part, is TGTGCCAGCGGTGATCCCGGGGGGGGTGCAGAAACGCTGTAT. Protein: CASGDPGGGAETLY. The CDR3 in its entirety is CASGDPGGGAETLYF.

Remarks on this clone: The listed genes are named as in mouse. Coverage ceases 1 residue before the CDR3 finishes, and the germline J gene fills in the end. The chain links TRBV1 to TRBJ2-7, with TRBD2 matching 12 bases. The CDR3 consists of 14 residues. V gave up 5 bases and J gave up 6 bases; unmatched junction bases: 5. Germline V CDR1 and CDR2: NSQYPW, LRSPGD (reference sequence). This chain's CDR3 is CTCSNRDWGVEQYF. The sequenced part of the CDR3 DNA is TGCACCTGCAGTAACCGGGACTGGGGGGTTGAACAGTAC.

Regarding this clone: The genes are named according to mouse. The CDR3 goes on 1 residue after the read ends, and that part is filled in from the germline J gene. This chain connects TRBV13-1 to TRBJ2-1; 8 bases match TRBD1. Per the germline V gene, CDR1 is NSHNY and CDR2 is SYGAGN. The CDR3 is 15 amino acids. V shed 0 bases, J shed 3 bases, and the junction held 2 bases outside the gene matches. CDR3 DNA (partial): TGTGCCAGCAGTGATGCAGGGGGCGGCTATGCTGAGCAGTTC. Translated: CASSDAGGGYAEQF. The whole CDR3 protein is CASSDAGGGYAEQFF.

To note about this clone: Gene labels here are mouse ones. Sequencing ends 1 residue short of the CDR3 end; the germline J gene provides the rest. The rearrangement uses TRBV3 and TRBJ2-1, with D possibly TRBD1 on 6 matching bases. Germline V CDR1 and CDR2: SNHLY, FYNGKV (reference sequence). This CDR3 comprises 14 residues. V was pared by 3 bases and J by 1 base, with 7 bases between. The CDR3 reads CASSLGQNYAEQFF. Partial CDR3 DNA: TGTGCCAGCAGCTTGGGACAAAACTATGCTGAGCAGTTC.

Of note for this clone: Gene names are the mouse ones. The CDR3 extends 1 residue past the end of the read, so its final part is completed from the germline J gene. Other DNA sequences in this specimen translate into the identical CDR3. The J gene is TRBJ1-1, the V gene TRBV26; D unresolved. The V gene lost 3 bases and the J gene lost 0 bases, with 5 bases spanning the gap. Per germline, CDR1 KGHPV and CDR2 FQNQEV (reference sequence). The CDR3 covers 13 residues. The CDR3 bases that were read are TGTGCCAGCAGTCTCGGGACAAACACAGAAGTCTTC. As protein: CASSLGTNTEVF. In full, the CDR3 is CASSLGTNTEVFF. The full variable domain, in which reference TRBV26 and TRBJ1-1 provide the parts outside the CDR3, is NSKVIQTPRYLVKGQGQKAKMRCIPEKGHPVVFWYQQNKNNEFKFLINFQNQEVLQQIDMTEKRFSAECPSNSPCSLEIQSSEAGDSALYLCASSLGTNTEVFFGKGTRLTVV.

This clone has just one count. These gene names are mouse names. CDR3 DNA (partial): TGTGCCAGCAGTCTGTACTGGGGACAAGACACCCAGTAC. It codes for CASSLYWGQDTQY. From start to end, the CDR3 is CASSLYWGQDTQYF. The V call is TRBV26, the J call TRBJ2-5, with 7 nucleotides matching TRBD2. The CDR3 end lies 1 residue beyond the end of the read and is filled in from the germline J gene. J was trimmed by 3 bases and V by 1 base; bases with no gene match: 1. Germline CDR1 is KGHPV and CDR2 is FQNQEV (reference sequence). CDR3 size: 14 residues.

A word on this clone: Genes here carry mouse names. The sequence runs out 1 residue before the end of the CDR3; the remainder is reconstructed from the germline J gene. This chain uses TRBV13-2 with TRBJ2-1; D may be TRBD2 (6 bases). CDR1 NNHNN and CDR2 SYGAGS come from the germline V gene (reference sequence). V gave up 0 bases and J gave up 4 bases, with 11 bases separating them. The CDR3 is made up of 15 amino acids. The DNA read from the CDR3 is TGTGCCAGCGGTGATGGAGCTGGGGAATATGCTGAGCAGTTC. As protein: CASGDGAGEYAEQF. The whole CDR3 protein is CASGDGAGEYAEQFF.

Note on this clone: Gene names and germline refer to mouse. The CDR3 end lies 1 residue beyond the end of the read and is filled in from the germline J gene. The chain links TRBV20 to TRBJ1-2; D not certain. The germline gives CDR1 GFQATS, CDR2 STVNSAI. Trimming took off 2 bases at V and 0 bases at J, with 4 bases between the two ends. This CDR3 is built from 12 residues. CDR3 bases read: TGTGGTGCTAGGACAGCAAACTCCGACTACACC. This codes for CGARTANSDYT. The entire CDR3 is CGARTANSDYTF. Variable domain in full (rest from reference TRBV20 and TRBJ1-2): GALVYQYPRRTICKSGTSMRMECQAVGFQATSVAWYRQSPQKTFELIALSTVNSAIKYEQNFTQEKFPISHPNLSFSSMTVLNAYLEDRGLYLCGARTANSDYTFGSGTRLLVI.

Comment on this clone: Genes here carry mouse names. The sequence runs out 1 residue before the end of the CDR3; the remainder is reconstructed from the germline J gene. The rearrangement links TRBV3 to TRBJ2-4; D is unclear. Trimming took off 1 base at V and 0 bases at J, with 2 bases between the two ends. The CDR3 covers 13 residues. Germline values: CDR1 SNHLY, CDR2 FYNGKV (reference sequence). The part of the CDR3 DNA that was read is TGTGCCAGCAGCTTAGACAGTCAAAACACCTTGTAC. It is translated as CASSLDSQNTLY. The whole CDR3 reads CASSLDSQNTLYF.

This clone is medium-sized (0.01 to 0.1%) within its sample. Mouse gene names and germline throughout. The CDR3 bases that were read are TGTGCCAGCAGTCTGTCGGGCAGGGGTTCTGGAAATACGCTCTAT. It encodes CASSLSGRGSGNTLY. The full CDR3 sequence reads CASSLSGRGSGNTLYF. The chain has TRBV26 and TRBJ1-3, with D possibly being TRBD1 (6 bases). The read terminates 1 residue before the CDR3 end, so the remaining end is supplied by the germline J gene. The V gene lost 0 bases and the J gene lost 0 bases, with 9 bases spanning the gap. The CDR3 runs 16 residues. Germline V lookup: CDR1 KGHPV, CDR2 FQNQEV (reference sequence).